The 9 T cell receptor beta chains given below trace back to one sample, sequenced in a study of OX40 agonist ivuxolimab in advanced cancers. TCRdb's copy holds only in-frame clones and misses some; the assay was immunoSEQ multiplex PCR. There are around 60,000 clones in the sample; about 90% occur only once, and under 2% lies in the top ten. The sample consisted of CD4+ or CD8+ T cells sorted from blood, taken in a trial of the OX40 agonist ivuxolimab. The receptors were gathered from an adult with an advanced solid tumor such as melanoma, head and neck, liver or kidney cancer.

The rearrangement joins TRBV5-6 to TRBJ2-7; D remains unclear. From germline, CDR1 is SGHDT and CDR2 YYEEEE. The V and J ends lost 1 base and 3 bases respectively, with 11 bases between them. The CDR3 extends over 14 amino acids. DNA of the CDR3: TGTGCCAGCAGCTTGTACAGAAGCAGCTACGAGCAGTACTTC. Translated, it gives CASSLYRSSYEQYF.

This clone was picked up a small number of times. V usage is TRBV15 and J usage is TRBJ1-2; TRBD1 agrees at 7 bases. J was trimmed by 3 bases and V by 5 bases; bases with no gene match: 3. The CDR3 is 13 amino acids. CDR1 and CDR2 from the germline V gene are LNHNV and YYDKDF (reference sequence). The CDR3 is CATSRDSYYGYTF. The CDR3 DNA is TGTGCCACCAGCCGGGACAGCTACTATGGCTACACCTTC.

The chain couples TRBV9 to TRBJ2-2; TRBD1 might be the D (5 bases). Per germline, CDR1 SGDLS and CDR2 YYNGEE. Trimming took off 4 bases at V and 8 bases at J, with 21 bases between the two ends. The CDR3 runs to 16 residues. The CDR3 spells CASSFLPTASGGELFF. The DNA for the CDR3 is TGTGCCAGCAGCTTTCTGCCGACAGCCTCTGGGGGGGAGCTGTTTTTT.

The chain uses TRBV28 and TRBJ1-2; TRBD1 is a possible D gene (5 bases). Germline CDR1 reads MDHEN; CDR2 reads SYDVKM. This CDR3 region has 15 residues. The V gene lost 6 bases and the J gene lost 1 base, with 15 bases spanning the gap. The CDR3 DNA follows: TGTGCCAGCAGCCAGGGCGGAAACTTTAACTATGGCTACACCTTC. This gives the protein CASSQGGNFNYGYTF.

The chain carries TRBV2 and TRBJ1-5; 8 positions match TRBD1. CDR3 size: 13 residues. V dropped 8 bases and J dropped 6; count of bases not matched to a gene: 6. Germline CDR1 SNHLY, CDR2 FYNNEI. Here the CDR3 DNA reads TGTGCCAGCTCGACAGGGGACGCTCAGCCCCAGCATTTT. This encodes CASSTGDAQPQHF.

The rearrangement links TRBV4-1 to TRBJ1-5; D gene unclear. This CDR3 is 15 amino acids long. Germline V gives CDR1 MGHRA, CDR2 YSYEKL. Between the trimmed V and J ends, which lost 0 bases and 6 bases, there was a span of 12 bases. The CDR3 loop is CASSQEVREGQPQHF. For the CDR3, the DNA is TGCGCCAGCAGCCAAGAGGTACGCGAGGGTCAGCCCCAGCATTTT.

The CDR3 DNA sequence: TGCGCCAGCAGCCAAGAAGTCCTAGCGGGGGGGAACACAGATACGCAGTATTTT. Protein: CASSQEVLAGGNTDTQYF. The rearrangement uses TRBV4-3 and TRBJ2-3, with TRBD2 matching 12 bases. V was clipped by 0 bases and J by 2 bases; unmatched bases: 6. CDR3 length equals 18 residues. Germline loops: CDR1 LGHNA, CDR2 YSLEER.

This chain links TRBV5-4 with TRBJ2-5, with D maybe TRBD2 (5 bases). V was clipped by 2 bases and J by 5 bases, with 10 bases between them. Germline-derived CDR1 and CDR2 are SGHNT and YYREEE (reference sequence). This CDR3 has 13 amino acids. CDR3 bases: TGTGCCAGCAGCTTCCTCCCGGGGGAGACCCAGTACTTC. This codes for CASSFLPGETQYF.

The rearrangement links TRBV10-3 to TRBJ1-5, with 8 bases matching TRBD1. The CDR3 extends over 14 amino acids. CDR1 ENHRY and CDR2 SYGVKD come from the germline V gene. V lost 3 bases and J lost 5; bases outside the gene matches: 3. CDR3 DNA sequence: TGTGCCATCAGTGAAGACAGGGGTTATCAGCCCCAGCATTTT. Translation: CAISEDRGYQPQHF.